The rows below give T cell receptor beta chains drawn from one sample of a study of T-cell memory formation after mild COVID-19. TCRdb called the 5' RACE reads again in MiXCR, with one record for every CDR3 protein. The table lists roughly 510,000 distinct CDR3 sequences, approximately 15% of them singletons. Sequencing was carried out using PBMCs or a T cell subset sorted from them (not recorded which). The receptors originated from an adult woman who had mild COVID-19 (a few samples of this study predate the infection). Cell type and time point are not known. Both conserved end residues are part of each CDR3. Clone sizes are given selectively: once, few, many, or a class where the clone is expanded.

V | size | CDR3
TRBV7-9 | - | CASSPFGGAGGSYNEQFF
TRBV6-5 | few | CASSYISGTGRHGYTF
TRBV5-1 | - | CASSMSSGSTDTQYF
TRBV9 | - | CASSPRGPPGLSTIYF
TRBV24-1 | once | CATSDPGLRDEQFF
TRBV12-3/TRBV12-4 | - | CASSTGTAQGGEQFF
TRBV11-3 | few | CASSLNTGGETEAFF
TRBV7-8 | few | CASSTLGTSGGPTDTQYF
TRBV12-3/TRBV12-4 | few | CASSPRDGVGTEAFF
TRBV30 | - | CACPGTYRGGEQFF
TRBV5-1 | - | CASSFGGRSTDTQYF
TRBV10-3 | - | CAISVHSTDTQYF
TRBV4-2 | - | CASSQGRRGRNEKLFF
TRBV7-2 | few | CASGAGDTQYF
TRBV12-3/TRBV12-4 | few | CASSIQGSGNTIYF
TRBV7-9 | - | CASSFATGGRPEQYF
TRBV7-8 | - | CASSLGGGGPKLGPQHF
TRBV12-3/TRBV12-4 | many | CASSRRYEQYF
TRBV30 | - | CAWNLAKREQYF
TRBV6-2/TRBV6-3 | - | CASTLSGYNEQFF
TRBV4-1 | - | CASSQGRLLAGALSDTQYF
TRBV28 | - | CASGTPTGQNTEAFF
TRBV10-3 | few | CAISDRDEETQYF
TRBV3-1 | - | CASSQGNNQPQHF
TRBV7-9 | - | CASSLDGTGVYNEQFF
TRBV5-6 | - | CASSSGGGRGYF
TRBV4-2 | few | CASSQPGLAGDNEQFF
TRBV12-3/TRBV12-4 | - | CASSRQGSTQPQHF
TRBV3-1 | few | CASSQVVYYEQFF